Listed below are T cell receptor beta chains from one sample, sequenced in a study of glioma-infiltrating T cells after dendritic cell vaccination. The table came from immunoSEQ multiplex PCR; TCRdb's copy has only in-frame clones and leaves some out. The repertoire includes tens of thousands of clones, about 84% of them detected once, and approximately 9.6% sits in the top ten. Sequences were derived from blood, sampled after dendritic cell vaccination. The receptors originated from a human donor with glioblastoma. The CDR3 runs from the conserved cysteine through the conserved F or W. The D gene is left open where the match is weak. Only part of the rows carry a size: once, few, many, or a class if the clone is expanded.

CDR3aa: CSVERGRGGDTQYF
CDR3nt: TGCAGCGTTGAAAGGGGTCGGGGAGGAGATACGCAGTATTTT
d_gene: -
abundance: -
v_gene: TRBV29-1
j_gene: TRBJ2-3

CDR3aa: CASSYFWDRENTEAFF
CDR3nt: TGTGCCAGCAGTTACTTTTGGGACAGGGAGAACACTGAAGCTTTCTTT
d_gene: TRBD1
abundance: -
v_gene: TRBV6-5
j_gene: TRBJ1-1

CDR3aa: CASSLQGSYNSPLHF
CDR3nt: TGTGCCAGCAGCCTCCAGGGCTCCTATAATTCACCCCTCCACTTT
d_gene: -
abundance: -
v_gene: TRBV14
j_gene: TRBJ1-6

CDR3aa: CASSYRDSHSPLHF
CDR3nt: TGTGCCAGCAGTTACCGGGACAGCCATTCACCCCTCCACTTT
d_gene: TRBD1
abundance: -
v_gene: TRBV6-5
j_gene: TRBJ1-6

CDR3aa: CASRPDRGYTEAFF
CDR3nt: TGTGCCAGTAGACCTGACAGGGGGTACACTGAAGCTTTCTTT
d_gene: TRBD1
abundance: -
v_gene: TRBV19
j_gene: TRBJ1-1

CDR3aa: CASSRDRENIQYF
CDR3nt: TGTGCCAGCAGCCGGGATAGGGAAAACATTCAGTACTTC
d_gene: -
abundance: -
v_gene: TRBV11-2
j_gene: TRBJ2-4

CDR3aa: CASSLGQRDYEQYF
CDR3nt: TGTGCCAGCAGTTTAGGCCAACGGGACTACGAGCAGTACTTC
d_gene: -
abundance: -
v_gene: TRBV27
j_gene: TRBJ2-7

CDR3aa: CASSLDRGYGYTF
CDR3nt: TGTGCCAGCAGCCTAGACAGGGGTTATGGCTACACCTTC
d_gene: TRBD1
abundance: -
v_gene: TRBV7-3
j_gene: TRBJ1-2

CDR3aa: CASTPGGEVRGELFF
CDR3nt: TGTGCCAGCACCCCGGGGGGCGAGGTAAGAGGGGAGCTGTTTTTT
d_gene: -
abundance: -
v_gene: TRBV6-7
j_gene: TRBJ2-2

CDR3aa: CAWRWGGKDSPLHF
CDR3nt: TGTGCCTGGAGGTGGGGGGGAAAAGATTCACCCCTCCACTTT
d_gene: -
abundance: -
v_gene: TRBV30
j_gene: TRBJ1-6

CDR3aa: CASSGGRGTGELFF
CDR3nt: TGTGCCAGCAGCGGGGGTCGGGGGACCGGGGAGCTGTTTTTT
d_gene: -
abundance: -
v_gene: TRBV9
j_gene: TRBJ2-2

CDR3aa: CASSIVAGGLHNEQFF
CDR3nt: TGTGCCAGCAGCATAGTAGCGGGGGGGCTTCACAATGAGCAGTTCTTC
d_gene: TRBD2
abundance: -
v_gene: TRBV7-3
j_gene: TRBJ2-1

CDR3aa: CACQEDRVWDEQFF
CDR3nt: TGTGCCTGCCAAGAGGACAGGGTCTGGGATGAGCAGTTCTTC
d_gene: TRBD1
abundance: -
v_gene: TRBV30
j_gene: TRBJ2-1

CDR3aa: CASSFARTRPPESTGELFF
CDR3nt: TGCGCCAGCAGCTTTGCCCGGACTAGACCTCCAGAATCCACCGGGGAGCTGTTTTTT
d_gene: TRBD2
abundance: few
v_gene: TRBV5-1
j_gene: TRBJ2-2

CDR3aa: CASSAQGLRETQYF
CDR3nt: TGTGCCAGCAGCGCACAGGGGTTGAGAGAGACCCAGTACTTC
d_gene: TRBD1
abundance: -
v_gene: TRBV9
j_gene: TRBJ2-5

CDR3aa: CAIPRLSSYNSPLHF
CDR3nt: TGTGCCATCCCCCGGTTGAGCTCCTATAATTCACCCCTCCACTTT
d_gene: -
abundance: -
v_gene: TRBV27
j_gene: TRBJ1-6

CDR3aa: CASSTRGLASEQYF
CDR3nt: TGTGCCAGCAGTACTCGGGGACTAGCTTCCGAGCAGTACTTC
d_gene: TRBD2
abundance: -
v_gene: TRBV6-5
j_gene: TRBJ2-7

CDR3aa: CASSSNDRGNTEAFF
CDR3nt: TGTGCCAGCAGTTCTAACGACAGGGGGAACACTGAAGCTTTCTTT
d_gene: TRBD1
abundance: few
v_gene: TRBV6-5
j_gene: TRBJ1-1

CDR3aa: CASSQDGGSNEKLFF
CDR3nt: TGTGCCAGCAGCCAGGATGGGGGGTCTAATGAAAAACTGTTTTTT
d_gene: -
abundance: -
v_gene: TRBV4-2
j_gene: TRBJ1-4

CDR3aa: CASSSSLAAGWFYEQYF
CDR3nt: TGTGCCAGTAGTTCCTCCTTAGCGGCAGGGTGGTTCTACGAGCAGTACTTC
d_gene: -
abundance: once
v_gene: TRBV19
j_gene: TRBJ2-7

CDR3aa: CASRPYRGDTEAFF
CDR3nt: TGTGCTAGCAGACCATACAGGGGGGACACTGAAGCTTTCTTT
d_gene: TRBD1
abundance: once
v_gene: TRBV7-7
j_gene: TRBJ1-1

CDR3aa: CASSLGTRVMADTQYF
CDR3nt: TGTGCCAGCAGCTTAGGGACTAGGGTTATGGCAGATACGCAGTATTTT
d_gene: TRBD2
abundance: -
v_gene: TRBV7-9
j_gene: TRBJ2-3

CDR3aa: CASSEMDWERGQETQYF
CDR3nt: TGTGCCAGCAGTGAAATGGATTGGGAGCGGGGGCAAGAGACCCAGTACTTC
d_gene: TRBD2
abundance: -
v_gene: TRBV6-1
j_gene: TRBJ2-5

CDR3aa: CAASVLRGGEQYF
CDR3nt: TGTGCAGCCAGTGTACTAAGGGGGGGCGAGCAGTACTTC
d_gene: -
abundance: -
v_gene: TRBV6-5
j_gene: TRBJ2-7